A selection of T cell receptor beta chains follows, all from one sample in a study of blood T cell repertoires in COVID-19. Libraries were prepared by immunoSEQ multiplex PCR; TCRdb keeps only in-frame clonotypes and omits some of them. The sample records 150,000 to 200,000 clones, 87% being singletons. What was sequenced was peripheral blood. These receptors were collected from a man between 60 and 75 years old with active or convalescent COVID-19. The CDR3 runs from the conserved cysteine through the conserved F or W. D genes are given only for firm matches. Size is stated for part of the rows, as once, few or many counts, or as a class when the clone is expanded.

V gene	D gene	clone size	J gene	CDR3 protein	CDR3 DNA
TRBV19	.	.	TRBJ2-6	CASSIASPSGANVLTF	TGTGCCAGTAGTATAGCTTCCCCCTCTGGGGCCAACGTCCTGACTTTC
TRBV15	.	.	TRBJ2-2	CATENPFGPERAGELFF	TGTGCCACCGAAAACCCATTTGGGCCGGAGAGGGCCGGGGAGCTGTTTTTT
TRBV18	.	.	TRBJ2-2	CASSPAGSSTGELFF	TGTGCCAGCTCACCTGCAGGGTCTAGCACCGGGGAGCTGTTTTTT
TRBV4-1	TRBD1	.	TRBJ2-7	CASSTRTGGDYEQYF	TGCGCCAGCAGCACCCGGACAGGGGGAGACTACGAGCAGTACTTC
TRBV5-6	TRBD1	.	TRBJ2-5	CASSLGMRGQVTPQYF	TGTGCCAGCAGCTTGGGTATGAGGGGACAGGTCACCCCCCAGTACTTC
TRBV7-8	.	.	TRBJ1-5	CASSNSNQPQHF	TGTGCCAGCTCCAATAGCAATCAGCCCCAGCATTTT
TRBV5-4	.	once	TRBJ2-2	CASSLRGINTGELFF	TGTGCCAGCAGCTTACGGGGGATCAACACCGGGGAGCTGTTTTTT
TRBV19	TRBD1	.	TRBJ2-7	CASSPDRGSLIHEQYF	TGTGCCAGTAGTCCGGACAGGGGATCTCTAATCCACGAGCAGTACTTC
TRBV7-9	.	.	TRBJ1-3	CASSFSFSGNTIYF	TGTGCCAGCAGCTTCTCTTTCTCTGGAAACACCATATATTTT
TRBV10-3	.	.	TRBJ1-2	CAISASDSDYGYTF	TGTGCCATCAGTGCCTCGGACAGCGACTATGGCTACACCTTC
TRBV3-1/TRBV3-2	TRBD1	once	TRBJ1-6	CASSQIPGQVGSPLHF	TGTGCCAGCAGCCAGATACCGGGACAGGTAGGATCACCCCTCCACTTT
TRBV5-4	TRBD1	once	TRBJ1-4	CASSFWGQGYEKLFF	TGTGCCAGCAGCTTCTGGGGACAGGGGTATGAAAAACTGTTTTTT
TRBV4-1	.	.	TRBJ1-1	CASSQAPEGEAFF	TGCGCCAGCAGCCAGGCCCCGGAGGGTGAAGCTTTCTTT
TRBV2	.	.	TRBJ1-4	CASSVNRPPDEKLFF	TGTGCCAGCAGTGTGAACAGGCCCCCGGATGAAAAACTGTTTTTT
TRBV24-1	.	.	TRBJ2-5	CATSGRGGETQYF	TGTGCCACCAGTGGAAGGGGGGGAGAGACCCAGTACTTC
TRBV5-1	TRBD1	once	TRBJ1-6	CASSWTRDSNSPLHF	TGCGCCAGCAGCTGGACTCGGGACAGCAATTCACCCCTCCACTTT
TRBV7-3	.	.	TRBJ1-1	CASSPRGGSEAFF	TGTGCCAGCAGCCCCCGGGGGGGGTCTGAAGCTTTCTTT
TRBV2	.	.	TRBJ2-3	CASSPVSSTDTQYF	TGTGCCAGCAGTCCAGTATCTAGCACAGATACGCAGTATTTT
TRBV19	TRBD2	.	TRBJ2-3	CASSSGLAGVQRWDTQYF	TGTGCCAGTAGTTCGGGACTAGCGGGGGTCCAACGTTGGGATACGCAGTATTTT
TRBV6-6	TRBD1	.	TRBJ1-2	CASSYALRDRGRGDYGYTF	TGTGCCAGCAGCTATGCTCTTCGGGACAGGGGCAGGGGTGACTATGGCTACACCTTC
TRBV3-1/TRBV3-2	.	.	TRBJ2-7	CASSQRGSNEQYF	TGTGCCAGCAGCCAGCGGGGAAGCAACGAGCAGTACTTC
TRBV5-5	.	.	TRBJ1-1	CASNLQWGDTEAFF	TGTGCCAGCAACCTCCAATGGGGGGACACTGAAGCTTTCTTT
TRBV18	.	.	TRBJ2-7	CASSLSDRSEQYF	TGTGCCAGCTCACTCTCGGACAGATCCGAGCAGTACTTC
TRBV19	TRBD1	few	TRBJ1-2	CASSIGDRGRNGYTF	TGTGCCAGTAGTATAGGGGACAGGGGGAGGAATGGCTACACCTTC
TRBV5-1	.	.	TRBJ1-2	CASSESGRTYGYTF	TGCGCCAGCAGCGAGAGCGGCAGGACCTATGGCTACACCTTC
TRBV25-1	.	.	TRBJ2-3	CASSETQGSIHYTQYF	TGTGCCAGCAGTGAAACCCAGGGGAGTATCCATTATACGCAGTATTTT
TRBV9	.	once	TRBJ1-2	CASSVAQNNYGYTF	TGTGCCAGCAGCGTAGCCCAGAACAACTATGGCTACACCTTC
TRBV2	.	once	TRBJ1-5	CASSEFTAGGGNQPQHF	TGTGCCAGCAGTGAATTTACCGCAGGTGGGGGGAATCAGCCCCAGCATTTT
TRBV12-3/TRBV12-4	.	.	TRBJ1-1	CASSPGHNTEAFF	TGTGCCAGCAGTCCCGGACATAACACTGAAGCTTTCTTT
TRBV27	.	.	TRBJ2-7	CASSLSGSGEQYF	TGTGCCAGCAGTTTATCGGGCAGTGGCGAGCAGTACTTC
TRBV5-1	.	.	TRBJ2-1	CASSFSSEYNEQFF	TGCGCCAGCAGCTTTAGCTCGGAGTACAATGAGCAGTTCTTC
TRBV4-1	.	.	TRBJ2-1	CASSQVTDYNEQFF	TGCGCCAGCAGCCAAGTGACAGACTACAATGAGCAGTTCTTC
TRBV3-1/TRBV3-2	TRBD1	.	TRBJ1-2	CASSRTGGNYGYTF	TGTGCCAGCAGCCGGACAGGGGGCAACTATGGCTACACCTTC
TRBV7-8	.	.	TRBJ1-2	CASKSRGNGYGYTF	TGTGCAAGCAAGTCTAGGGGGAACGGCTATGGCTACACCTTC
TRBV6-5	.	once	TRBJ1-2	CASRVVGGPNYGYTF	TGTGCCAGCAGGGTTGTGGGGGGACCGAACTATGGCTACACCTTC
TRBV19	TRBD1	.	TRBJ1-2	CASSVAGTGNYGYTF	TGTGCCAGTAGTGTCGCCGGGACAGGGAACTATGGCTACACCTTC
TRBV9	TRBD2	.	TRBJ2-1	CASSEACGGSGCNEQFF	TGTGCCAGCAGCGAGGCATGCGGGGGGAGTGGCTGCAATGAGCAGTTCTTC
TRBV9	TRBD1	once	TRBJ2-3	CASSVTGGGDTQYF	TGTGCCAGCAGCGTGACAGGGGGCGGAGATACGCAGTATTTT
TRBV27	TRBD1	.	TRBJ1-2	CASSLSLGQGGGYTF	TGTGCCAGCAGTTTATCGTTAGGACAGGGTGGCGGCTACACCTTC
TRBV6-6	.	.	TRBJ2-2	CASTAGQSNTGELFF	TGTGCCAGCACCGCGGGACAGTCGAACACCGGGGAGCTGTTTTTT
TRBV5-1	.	.	TRBJ1-4	CASSEDRQGPPTTEKLFF	TGCGCCAGCAGCGAGGACAGACAAGGCCCCCCCACGACAGAAAAACTGTTTTTT
TRBV4-1	.	.	TRBJ1-5	CASSQDRLSNQPQHF	TGCGCCAGCAGCCAAGACAGGCTAAGCAATCAGCCCCAGCATTTT
TRBV5-4	TRBD1	.	TRBJ1-1	CASSLGGTGTEAFF	TGTGCCAGCAGCTTGGGAGGGACAGGGACTGAAGCTTTCTTT
TRBV5-6	.	.	TRBJ2-7	CASSRGTFYEQYF	TGTGCCAGCAGCCGAGGGACTTTCTACGAGCAGTACTTC
TRBV13	.	.	TRBJ2-7	CASSPNGGKTYEQYF	TGTGCCAGCAGCCCTAATGGGGGCAAGACCTACGAGCAGTACTTC
TRBV10-3	.	.	TRBJ1-1	CAISGSLQLTEAFF	TGTGCCATCAGTGGGTCACTACAACTCACTGAAGCTTTCTTT
TRBV5-1	TRBD1	.	TRBJ1-1	CASSLAGQGAMGNTEAFF	TGCGCCAGCAGCTTGGCCGGACAGGGCGCCATGGGGAACACTGAAGCTTTCTTT